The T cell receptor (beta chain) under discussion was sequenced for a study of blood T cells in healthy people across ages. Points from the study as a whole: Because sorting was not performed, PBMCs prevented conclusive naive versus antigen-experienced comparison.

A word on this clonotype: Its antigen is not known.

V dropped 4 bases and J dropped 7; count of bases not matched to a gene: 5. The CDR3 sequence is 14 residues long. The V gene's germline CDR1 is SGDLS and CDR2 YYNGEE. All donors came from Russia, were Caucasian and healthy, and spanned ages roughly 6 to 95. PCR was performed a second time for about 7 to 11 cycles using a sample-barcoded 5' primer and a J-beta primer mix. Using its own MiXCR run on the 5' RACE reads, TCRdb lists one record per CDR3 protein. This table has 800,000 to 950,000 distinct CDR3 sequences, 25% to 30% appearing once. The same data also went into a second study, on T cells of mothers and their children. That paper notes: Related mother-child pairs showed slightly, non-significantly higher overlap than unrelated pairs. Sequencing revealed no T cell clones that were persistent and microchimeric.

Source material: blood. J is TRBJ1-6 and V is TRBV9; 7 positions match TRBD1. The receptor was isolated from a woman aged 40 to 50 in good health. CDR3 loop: CASSKRTGNSPLHF. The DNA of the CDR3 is TGTGCCAGCAGCAAACGGACAGGCAATTCACCCCTCCACTTT.